This T cell receptor beta chain originates from a study of patients and donors after allogeneic stem cell transplantation. This clonotype was counted at least ten times. Using its own MiXCR run on the RT-PCR reads, TCRdb lists one record per CDR3 protein. The repertoire has fewer than 500,000 distinct CDR3 sequences, 15% to 20% of them found once; the top ten carry roughly 7.2%. The CDR3 runs to 17 residues. V shed 5 bases and J 2 bases; nucleotides not matched to a gene: 7. Sequencing was performed on blood, either unsorted or a sorted T cell fraction (not recorded which). This TCR derives from a human donor who was either an allogeneic HSCT recipient or a stem cell or donor lymphocyte infusion donor (not recorded which). It is not recorded whose cells these are; they may come from a transplant donor. The chain carries TRBV12-3 or TRBV12-4 and TRBJ2-2; the match to TRBD2 covers 11 bases. The CDR3 loop is CASSPGLAGLNTGELFF. Written as DNA, the CDR3 is TGTGCCAGCAGTCCCGGACTAGCGGGCCTTAACACCGGGGAGCTGTTTTTT.